The rows below give T cell receptor beta chains drawn from one sample of a study of blood T cells in healthy people across ages. TCRdb reprocessed the 5' RACE reads with MiXCR, giving one entry per CDR3 protein. The sample has more than 700,000 distinct CDR3 sequences, around 50% seen once. The material sequenced was blood. Receptors were obtained from a man of 80 years or more in good health. The CDR3 runs from the conserved cysteine through the conserved F or W. Each record gives: CDR3 protein, CDR3 DNA, clone size, CDR3 length, D gene, J gene, V gene. D genes are given only for firm matches. Not every row has a clone size; where given, it reads once, few, many or a size class.

CDR3aa: CASSRGLSPSPDTQYF
CDR3nt: TGTGCCAGCAGCCGGGGACTGTCACCATCCCCAGATACGCAGTATTTT
abundance: -
len: 16
d_gene: -
j_gene: TRBJ2-3
v_gene: TRBV11-2

CDR3aa: CSLGRTGRETQYF
CDR3nt: TGCAGCCTGGGGAGGACTGGTCGGGAGACCCAGTACTTC
abundance: -
len: 13
d_gene: -
j_gene: TRBJ2-5
v_gene: TRBV20-1

CDR3aa: CASSLAPGGGYGYTF
CDR3nt: TGTGCCAGCAGTTTAGCGCCAGGGGGCGGCTATGGCTACACCTTC
abundance: -
len: 15
d_gene: TRBD1
j_gene: TRBJ1-2
v_gene: TRBV12-3/TRBV12-4

CDR3aa: CASSPTSAQPQHF
CDR3nt: TGTGCCAGCAGCCCCACTTCGGCTCAGCCCCAGCATTTT
abundance: -
len: 13
d_gene: -
j_gene: TRBJ1-5
v_gene: TRBV7-2

CDR3aa: CASSRIVADPGDTQYF
CDR3nt: TGTGCCAGCAGCAGGATCGTAGCGGACCCGGGAGATACGCAGTATTTT
abundance: few
len: 16
d_gene: -
j_gene: TRBJ2-3
v_gene: TRBV5-6

CDR3aa: CASSPPRLAGGGTQYF
CDR3nt: TGTGCCAGCAGCCCACCCCGACTAGCGGGAGGGGGTACGCAGTATTTT
abundance: -
len: 16
d_gene: TRBD2
j_gene: TRBJ2-3
v_gene: TRBV5-4

CDR3aa: CASSILAEQETQYF
CDR3nt: TGTGCCAGCAGCATACTAGCGGAACAAGAGACCCAGTACTTC
abundance: -
len: 14
d_gene: TRBD2
j_gene: TRBJ2-5
v_gene: TRBV7-9

CDR3aa: CSVTGTSGSLRGYEQYF
CDR3nt: TGCAGCGTTACTGGGACTAGCGGGAGCCTCCGTGGTTACGAGCAGTACTTC
abundance: -
len: 17
d_gene: TRBD2
j_gene: TRBJ2-7
v_gene: TRBV29-1

CDR3aa: CASSHPPNIQYF
CDR3nt: TGCGCCAGCAGCCATCCCCCAAACATTCAGTACTTC
abundance: -
len: 12
d_gene: -
j_gene: TRBJ2-4
v_gene: TRBV4-3

CDR3aa: CASSVAGDDTQYF
CDR3nt: TGCGCCAGCAGCGTGGCTGGGGACGATACGCAGTATTTT
abundance: many
len: 13
d_gene: -
j_gene: TRBJ2-3
v_gene: TRBV5-1

CDR3aa: CSASDWREYTDTQYF
CDR3nt: TGCAGTGCTAGTGACTGGCGGGAGTACACAGATACGCAGTATTTT
abundance: once
len: 15
d_gene: TRBD2
j_gene: TRBJ2-3
v_gene: TRBV20-1

CDR3aa: CSVWDSLTKNIQYF
CDR3nt: TGCAGCGTATGGGACAGCCTCACCAAAAACATTCAGTACTTC
abundance: few
len: 14
d_gene: TRBD1
j_gene: TRBJ2-4
v_gene: TRBV29-1

CDR3aa: CASSPVRGGGQETQYF
CDR3nt: TGTGCCAGCAGCCCCGTACGGGGGGGAGGCCAAGAGACCCAGTACTTC
abundance: many
len: 16
d_gene: TRBD2
j_gene: TRBJ2-5
v_gene: TRBV12-3/TRBV12-4

CDR3aa: CASSLVAGQIQETQYF
CDR3nt: TGCGCCAGCAGCTTGGTCGCGGGACAAATTCAAGAGACCCAGTACTTC
abundance: few
len: 16
d_gene: -
j_gene: TRBJ2-5
v_gene: TRBV5-1

CDR3aa: CAWMAGRLTGELFF
CDR3nt: TGTGCCTGGATGGCCGGGCGGCTCACCGGGGAGCTGTTTTTT
abundance: -
len: 14
d_gene: -
j_gene: TRBJ2-2
v_gene: TRBV30

CDR3aa: CASSLGTRGVNTQYF
CDR3nt: TGTGCCAGCAGCTTAGGGACACGGGGGGTTAATACGCAGTATTTT
abundance: few
len: 15
d_gene: TRBD2
j_gene: TRBJ2-3
v_gene: TRBV7-2

CDR3aa: CASSRSAGLYEQFF
CDR3nt: TGTGCCAGCAGCCGGAGCGCGGGGCTCTACGAGCAGTTCTTC
abundance: -
len: 14
d_gene: -
j_gene: TRBJ2-1
v_gene: TRBV5-5

CDR3aa: CSALAGVPADTQYF
CDR3nt: TGCAGTGCCTTAGCGGGAGTCCCGGCAGATACGCAGTATTTT
abundance: many
len: 14
d_gene: TRBD2
j_gene: TRBJ2-3
v_gene: TRBV20-1

CDR3aa: CAINRVPYEQYF
CDR3nt: TGTGCCATCAACCGGGTGCCCTACGAGCAGTACTTC
abundance: -
len: 12
d_gene: -
j_gene: TRBJ2-7
v_gene: TRBV6-1

CDR3aa: CASSIGQGAQYEQYF
CDR3nt: TGCGCCAGCAGCATTGGACAGGGGGCGCAATACGAGCAGTACTTC
abundance: many
len: 15
d_gene: TRBD1
j_gene: TRBJ2-7
v_gene: TRBV5-1

CDR3aa: CASSFSIGFLNTEAFF
CDR3nt: TGTGCCAGCAGCTTTTCGATTGGGTTCCTGAACACTGAAGCTTTCTTT
abundance: once
len: 16
d_gene: -
j_gene: TRBJ1-1
v_gene: TRBV5-8

CDR3aa: CATPGGGRQETQYF
CDR3nt: TGTGCCACCCCTGGAGGCGGGAGACAAGAGACCCAGTACTTC
abundance: few
len: 14
d_gene: TRBD2
j_gene: TRBJ2-5
v_gene: TRBV7-8

CDR3aa: CSSRDGTYEQYF
CDR3nt: TGCAGTAGCCGGGACGGAACCTACGAGCAGTACTTC
abundance: many
len: 12
d_gene: -
j_gene: TRBJ2-7
v_gene: TRBV29-1

CDR3aa: CASSLGGKSTDNEQFF
CDR3nt: TGCGCCAGCAGCTTGGGTGGCAAATCGACGGACAATGAGCAGTTCTTC
abundance: -
len: 16
d_gene: -
j_gene: TRBJ2-1
v_gene: TRBV5-1

CDR3aa: CASSYSGDRPAYEQYF
CDR3nt: TGTGCCAGCAGTTACTCGGGGGACAGGCCGGCCTACGAGCAGTACTTC
abundance: -
len: 16
d_gene: TRBD1
j_gene: TRBJ2-7
v_gene: TRBV6-2/TRBV6-3

CDR3aa: CASSLRGTGGNNEQFF
CDR3nt: TGTGCCAGCAGCCTGAGGGGGACAGGGGGCAACAATGAGCAGTTCTTC
abundance: few
len: 16
d_gene: TRBD1
j_gene: TRBJ2-1
v_gene: TRBV27

CDR3aa: CSASIPPNLGQETQFF
CDR3nt: TGCAGTGCTAGCATCCCCCCAAACCTAGGGCAAGAGACCCAGTTCTTC
abundance: -
len: 16
d_gene: -
j_gene: TRBJ2-1
v_gene: TRBV20-1

CDR3aa: CAIATANSYEKYF
CDR3nt: TGTGCCATCGCCACAGCTAACTCCTACGAGAAGTACTTC
abundance: -
len: 13
d_gene: -
j_gene: TRBJ2-7
v_gene: TRBV10-3

CDR3aa: CASSFEAGGHTQYF
CDR3nt: TGTGCCAGCAGTTTCGAAGCGGGAGGTCATACGCAGTATTTT
abundance: once
len: 14
d_gene: TRBD2
j_gene: TRBJ2-3
v_gene: TRBV7-9

CDR3aa: CASSVTSSGQISYNEQFF
CDR3nt: TGTGCCAGCAGCGTAACTTCTTCGGGACAGATTTCCTACAATGAGCAGTTCTTC
abundance: few
len: 18
d_gene: TRBD1
j_gene: TRBJ2-1
v_gene: TRBV9

CDR3aa: CASSADRADTQYF
CDR3nt: TGTGCCAGCAGCGCCGACAGGGCAGATACGCAGTATTTT
abundance: -
len: 13
d_gene: TRBD1
j_gene: TRBJ2-3
v_gene: TRBV7-2

CDR3aa: CASSLTAAQYF
CDR3nt: TGCGCCAGCAGCTTGACAGCGGCCCAGTACTTC
abundance: once
len: 11
d_gene: -
j_gene: TRBJ2-5
v_gene: TRBV5-1

CDR3aa: CSVEGGTTPDTQYF
CDR3nt: TGCAGCGTTGAAGGGGGGACGACCCCAGATACGCAGTATTTT
abundance: -
len: 14
d_gene: -
j_gene: TRBJ2-3
v_gene: TRBV29-1

CDR3aa: CASSLMRTGETQYF
CDR3nt: TGTGCCAGCAGCTTAATGCGGACAGGGGAGACCCAGTACTTC
abundance: few
len: 14
d_gene: TRBD1
j_gene: TRBJ2-5
v_gene: TRBV7-2

CDR3aa: CASSPRLASYEQYF
CDR3nt: TGTGCCAGCAGCCCCCGACTTGCCTCCTACGAGCAGTACTTC
abundance: few
len: 14
d_gene: -
j_gene: TRBJ2-7
v_gene: TRBV4-2

CDR3aa: CASSQSPSYEQYF
CDR3nt: TGCGCCAGCAGCCAATCCCCCAGCTACGAGCAGTACTTC
abundance: few
len: 13
d_gene: -
j_gene: TRBJ2-7
v_gene: TRBV4-3

CDR3aa: CSANRRSSYNSPLHF
CDR3nt: TGCAGTGCTAACAGGCGGAGCTCCTATAATTCACCCCTCCACTTT
abundance: many
len: 15
d_gene: -
j_gene: TRBJ1-6
v_gene: TRBV20-1

CDR3aa: CASSEPGLPSSYNEQFF
CDR3nt: TGTGCCAGCAGCGAACCGGGACTACCAAGCTCCTACAATGAGCAGTTCTTC
abundance: once
len: 17
d_gene: TRBD2
j_gene: TRBJ2-1
v_gene: TRBV7-2

CDR3aa: CAIQQGGRNYEQYF
CDR3nt: TGTGCCATCCAACAGGGGGGAAGAAACTACGAGCAGTACTTC
abundance: few
len: 14
d_gene: TRBD1
j_gene: TRBJ2-7
v_gene: TRBV28

CDR3aa: CASSQPWASLKEQYF
CDR3nt: TGCGCCAGCAGCCAGCCATGGGCCAGCCTAAAGGAGCAGTACTTC
abundance: -
len: 15
d_gene: -
j_gene: TRBJ2-7
v_gene: TRBV4-1

CDR3aa: CASSQDRLGQSYNEQFF
CDR3nt: TGCGCCAGCAGCCAAGATCGGCTAGGCCAATCCTACAATGAGCAGTTCTTC
abundance: -
len: 17
d_gene: -
j_gene: TRBJ2-1
v_gene: TRBV4-3

CDR3aa: CASGDYQETQYF
CDR3nt: TGTGCCAGCGGGGACTACCAAGAGACCCAGTACTTC
abundance: few
len: 12
d_gene: -
j_gene: TRBJ2-5
v_gene: TRBV6-2/TRBV6-3

CDR3aa: CSVGDYYTGELFF
CDR3nt: TGCAGTGTGGGGGACTACTACACCGGGGAGCTGTTTTTT
abundance: -
len: 13
d_gene: TRBD2
j_gene: TRBJ2-2
v_gene: TRBV20-1

CDR3aa: CASSVSTVYNEQFF
CDR3nt: TGTGCCAGCAGCGTGAGCACAGTATACAATGAGCAGTTCTTC
abundance: -
len: 14
d_gene: -
j_gene: TRBJ2-1
v_gene: TRBV9

CDR3aa: CATRGGADTQYF
CDR3nt: TGTGCCACCAGGGGGGGTGCAGATACGCAGTATTTT
abundance: -
len: 12
d_gene: -
j_gene: TRBJ2-3
v_gene: TRBV12-3/TRBV12-4

CDR3aa: CASGTVASLWQYF
CDR3nt: TGTGCCAGCGGGACGGTGGCGAGTCTATGGCAGTACTTC
abundance: few
len: 13
d_gene: -
j_gene: TRBJ2-5
v_gene: TRBV12-3/TRBV12-4

CDR3aa: CASSYSRPGETQFF
CDR3nt: TGTGCCAGCAGTTACTCGAGACCGGGGGAGACCCAGTTCTTC
abundance: once
len: 14
d_gene: -
j_gene: TRBJ2-1
v_gene: TRBV6-2/TRBV6-3

CDR3aa: CASSLLEAGAFYEQYF
CDR3nt: TGCGCCAGCAGCTTGTTGGAAGCGGGAGCTTTCTACGAGCAGTACTTC
abundance: -
len: 16
d_gene: TRBD2
j_gene: TRBJ2-7
v_gene: TRBV5-1

CDR3aa: CASSLAGTANSPLHF
CDR3nt: TGTGCCAGCAGTCTAGCCGGGACAGCCAATTCACCCCTCCACTTT
abundance: -
len: 15
d_gene: TRBD1
j_gene: TRBJ1-6
v_gene: TRBV6-1

CDR3aa: CASSDGTGGSYEQYF
CDR3nt: TGTGCCAGCAGCGACGGGACAGGGGGGTCCTACGAGCAGTACTTC
abundance: -
len: 15
d_gene: TRBD1
j_gene: TRBJ2-7
v_gene: TRBV6-1

CDR3aa: CASSPLPARDNYEQYF
CDR3nt: TGCGCCAGCAGCCCCCTTCCGGCCCGGGATAACTACGAGCAGTACTTC
abundance: few
len: 16
d_gene: -
j_gene: TRBJ2-7
v_gene: TRBV5-1

CDR3aa: CASSPPPGQGFYISYNEQFF
CDR3nt: TGTGCCAGCAGTCCCCCTCCGGGACAGGGGTTCTATATCTCCTACAATGAGCAGTTCTTC
abundance: -
len: 20
d_gene: TRBD1
j_gene: TRBJ2-1
v_gene: TRBV6-1